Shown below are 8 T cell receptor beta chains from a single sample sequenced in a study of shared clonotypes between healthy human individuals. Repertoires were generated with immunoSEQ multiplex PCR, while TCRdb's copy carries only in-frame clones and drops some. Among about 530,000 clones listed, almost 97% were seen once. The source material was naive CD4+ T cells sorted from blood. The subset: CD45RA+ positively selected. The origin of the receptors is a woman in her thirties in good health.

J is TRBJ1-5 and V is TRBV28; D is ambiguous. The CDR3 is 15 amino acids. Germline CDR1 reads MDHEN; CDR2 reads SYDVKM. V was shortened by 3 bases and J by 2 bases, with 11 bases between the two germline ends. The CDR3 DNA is TGTGCCAGCAGTTTGCGGGATGCGGGCAATCAGCCCCAGCATTTT. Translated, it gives CASSLRDAGNQPQHF.

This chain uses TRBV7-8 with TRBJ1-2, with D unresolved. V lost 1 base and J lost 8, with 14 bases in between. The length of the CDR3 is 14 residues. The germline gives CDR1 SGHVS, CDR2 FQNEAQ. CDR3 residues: CASSLGVRFGGYTF. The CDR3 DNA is TGTGCCAGCAGCTTAGGCGTTAGATTCGGGGGCTACACCTTC.

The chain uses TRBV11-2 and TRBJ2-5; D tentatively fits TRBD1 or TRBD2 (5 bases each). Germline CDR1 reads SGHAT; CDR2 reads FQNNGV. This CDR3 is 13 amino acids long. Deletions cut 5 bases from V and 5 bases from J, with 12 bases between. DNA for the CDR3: TGTGCCAGCAGCAACGGGGCTCTGGAGACCCAGTACTTC. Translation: CASSNGALETQYF.

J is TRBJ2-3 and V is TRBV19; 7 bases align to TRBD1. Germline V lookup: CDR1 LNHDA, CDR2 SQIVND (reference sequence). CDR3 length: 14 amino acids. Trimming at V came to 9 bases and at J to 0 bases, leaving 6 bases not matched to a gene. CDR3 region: CASRRGGSTDTQYF. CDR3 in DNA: TGTGCCAGCAGGAGAGGGGGCAGCACAGATACGCAGTATTTT.

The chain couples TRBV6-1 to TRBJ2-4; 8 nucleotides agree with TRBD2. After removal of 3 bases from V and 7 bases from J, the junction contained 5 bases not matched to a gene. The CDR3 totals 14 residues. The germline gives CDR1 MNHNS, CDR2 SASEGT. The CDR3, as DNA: TGTGCCAGCAGTGATTCAAGCGGGGGCAACATTCAGTACTTC. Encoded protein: CASSDSSGGNIQYF.

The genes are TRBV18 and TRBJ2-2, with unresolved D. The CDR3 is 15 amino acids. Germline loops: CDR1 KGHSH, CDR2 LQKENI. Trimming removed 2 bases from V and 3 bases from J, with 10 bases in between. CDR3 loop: CASSPGEVDTGELFF. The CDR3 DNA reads TGTGCCAGCTCACCAGGAGAGGTGGACACCGGGGAGCTGTTTTTT.

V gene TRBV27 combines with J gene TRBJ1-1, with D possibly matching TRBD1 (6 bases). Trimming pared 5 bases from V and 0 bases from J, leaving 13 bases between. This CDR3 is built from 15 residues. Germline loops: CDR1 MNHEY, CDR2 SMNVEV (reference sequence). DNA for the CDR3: TGTGCCAGCAGTATACAGGGTCGGGTGAACACTGAAGCTTTCTTT. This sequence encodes CASSIQGRVNTEAFF.

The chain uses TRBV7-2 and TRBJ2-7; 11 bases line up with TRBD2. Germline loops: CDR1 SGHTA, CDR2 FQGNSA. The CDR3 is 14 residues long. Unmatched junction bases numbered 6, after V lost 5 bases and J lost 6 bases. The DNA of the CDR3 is TGTGCCAGCAGCATAACTAGCGGGAGTTTCGAGCAGTACTTC. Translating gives CASSITSGSFEQYF.